This entry describes one T cell receptor beta chain. The data were taken from a study of shared clonotypes between healthy human individuals. Study at large: CD8 memory received one plate per donor, CD8 naive two, CD4 memory three and CD4 naive three.

The V and J ends lost 1 base and 1 base, in that order; junction bases with no gene match: 3. The CDR3 length is 17 residues. Germline V gene sequence: CDR1 LNHNV, CDR2 YYDKDF (reference sequence). Researchers divided each subset's genomic DNA evenly across several immunoSEQ plates. Only in-frame clones appear in the TCRdb table, and some are missing; sequencing was by immunoSEQ multiplex PCR. The sample holds approximately 2.3 million clones; roughly 93% are singletons and the top ten take about 0.39%. This chain connects TRBV15 to TRBJ2-6; 8 bases are shared with TRBD1. This receptor was taken from a man younger than 35 in good health. Some clones in this sample may be carry-over from other donors' samples. The sample was naive CD4+ T cells from PBMCs. Subset of the sample: CD45RA+ positively selected. The DNA for the CDR3 is TGTGCCACCAGCAGAGGGACAGGGTTATCTGGGGCCAACGTCCTGACTTTC. It is translated as CATSRGTGLSGANVLTF.